This section outlines one T cell receptor beta chain sequence together with its context. The antigen is unknown. Amplified TCR beta CDR3 regions derived from RNA transcripts. HTBI primers were the set used in a first-round RT-PCR of the TCR CDR3. Each CDR3 protein gets one entry after TCRdb re-called the multiplex PCR reads with MiXCR. This sample carries 300,000 to 450,000 distinct CDR3 sequences, roughly 14% of them seen once, and the ten largest clones take around 30%. This sample was included in a study of T cells in Graves' hyperthyroidism and ophthalmopathy. Study results and limitations: Also found in blood were most expanded thyroid clonotypes above 0.001.

The CDR3 has 13 amino acids. Trimming removed 6 bases from V and 7 bases from J; junction bases left unmatched: 4. Germline values: CDR1 MNHNS, CDR2 SASEGT. Exclusion criteria comprised uncontrolled infection, other autoimmune disease, pregnancy or lactation. Sequenced material: blood. This receptor was identified in a woman aged 18-29 years with Graves' hyperthyroidism that later progressed to Graves' ophthalmopathy. The chain joins TRBV6-1 to TRBJ1-5, with 9 positions matching TRBD1. The CDR3 DNA reads TGTGCCAGCAGCACAGGGGGCGCCCAGCCCCAGCATTTT. Protein product: CASSTGGAQPQHF.